The 14 T cell receptor beta chains presented below share a single source sample, sequenced in a study of post-analysis software for immune sequencing data. Study-level results: Patients used roughly five TRBV segments, including TRBV5-6, TRBV5-1 and TRBV20-1, more often than controls.

These receptors have no known antigen. Unique molecular identifiers tagged the TCR beta cDNA libraries. TCRdb independently ran MiXCR on the PCR reads; one entry per CDR3 protein. The data show a few hundred thousand distinct CDR3 sequences, with 36% seen just once and under 5% held by the top ten. Material for sequencing was blood. The origin of the receptors is a girl between 10 and 17 years old with multiple sclerosis.

Ten or more counts support this clonotype. The chain couples TRBV29-1 to TRBJ2-1; perhaps D is TRBD1 or TRBD2 (5 bases each). Trimming took 3 bases from V and 0 from J, leaving 12 bases between them. CDR3 length: 15 amino acids. Germline-derived CDR1 and CDR2 are SQVTM and ANQGSEA. CDR3 in amino acids: CSVDWGRGSYNEQFF. The CDR3 nucleotides read TGCAGCGTTGATTGGGGGAGAGGCTCCTACAATGAGCAGTTCTTC.

In this sample, this clonotype turned up many times. The chain is built from TRBV4-1 and TRBJ2-6, with 7 nucleotides matching TRBD1. CDR1 is MGHRA, CDR2 YSYEKL, per germline. V lost 1 base, J lost 1 base, and 1 base stayed unmatched. The length of the CDR3 is 16 residues. The DNA of the CDR3 is TGCGCCAGCAGCCAAGTCAGGGGGTCTGGGGCCAACGTCCTGACTTTC. Translating gives CASSQVRGSGANVLTF.

Regarding this clonotype: This could be a read error, since a much larger clone is one nucleotide away. The chain is built from TRBV5-1 and TRBJ2-7, with D perhaps matching TRBD1 (5 bases). This CDR3 spans 12 amino acids. The germline CDR1 and CDR2 sequences are SGHRS and YFSETQ. CDR3 sequence (DNA): TGCGCCGGCAGCCCCAGGGCCTACGAGCAGTACTTC. Its protein is CAGSPRAYEQYF. Supplemented by reference TRBV5-1 and TRBJ2-7, the full variable domain reads KAGVTQTPRYLIKTRGQQVTLSCSPISGHRSVSWYQQTPGQGLQFLFEYFSETQRNKGNFPGRFSGRQFSNSRSEMNVSTLELGDSALYLCAGSPRAYEQYFGPGTRLTVT.

This clonotype was counted between two and nine times. V gene TRBV5-1 combines with J gene TRBJ2-3, with D possibly TRBD2 on 7 matching bases. CDR1 is SGHRS, CDR2 YFSETQ, per germline. The CDR3 is made up of 15 amino acids. Trimming left V 4 bases short and J 4 bases short, with 16 bases between. The CDR3 DNA is TGCGCCAGCAGCGCGGGAGTAGGGGGGTCAGATACGCAGTATTTT. Translating it yields CASSAGVGGSDTQYF.

This chain links TRBV20-1 with TRBJ1-2, with TRBD1 identical over 8 bases. The CDR3 covers 13 residues. The trim removed 3 bases at V and 3 bases at J, leaving 3 bases unmatched. Germline V lookup: CDR1 DFQATT, CDR2 SNEGSKA (reference sequence). CDR3 in DNA: TGCAGTGCTAGGACAGGGGTGGACTATGGCTACACCTTC. It specifies CSARTGVDYGYTF.

This clonotype has a count of ten or more. This chain joins TRBV7-3 and TRBJ2-1, with 7 bases matching TRBD2. The CDR3 runs 15 residues. The germline gives CDR1 SGHTA, CDR2 FQGTGA. V was pared by 5 bases and J by 6 bases, with 10 bases of the junction left unmatched. The CDR3 reads CASSPLRGSINEQFF. CDR3 DNA: TGTGCCAGCAGCCCCCTCCGCGGGAGTATCAATGAGCAGTTCTTC.

The chain links TRBV4-1 to TRBJ1-4, with a weak D call TRBD1 (6 bases). CDR3 length equals 16 residues. V lost 2 bases, J lost 4 bases, and 14 bases lay in between. Germline V gene sequence: CDR1 MGHRA, CDR2 YSYEKL. The CDR3 loop is CASSQSGGQFNEKLFF. DNA for the CDR3: TGCGCCAGCAGCCAAAGTGGAGGACAGTTTAATGAAAAACTGTTTTTT.

In its sample, this clonotype was seen many times. The chain has TRBV6-4 and TRBJ1-1; no definite D call. CDR3 size: 13 residues. CDR1 is MRHNA and CDR2 is SNTAGT in the germline V gene. The V end was cut by 0 bases, the J end by 2 bases, with 4 bases between. As DNA, the CDR3 is TGTGCCAGCAGTGACTCGGACAACACTGAAGCTTTCTTT. It specifies CASSDSDNTEAFF.

This clonotype was detected only a few times. A much larger clone lies a single base off, so this may be a read error. The V call is TRBV6-1, the J call TRBJ2-6; TRBD2 aligns across 9 bases. The CDR3 length is 17 residues. Germline V CDR1 and CDR2: MNHNS, SASEGT. CDR3 region: CATLRGRAHSGANVPTF. CDR3 coding DNA: TGTGCCACCTTACGCGGGAGGGCACACTCTGGGGCCAACGTCCCGACTTTC.

This clonotype showed up just a few times. CDR3 region: CASSGMGQARGTQYF. CDR3 bases: TGTGCCAGCAGCGGCATGGGACAGGCGAGGGGGACCCAGTACTTC. This chain uses TRBV7-2 with TRBJ2-4; 8 nucleotides align to TRBD1. The tail of the sequence fits TRBJ2-5 better, so the J call may be wrong. Germline V lookup: CDR1 SGHTA, CDR2 FQGNSA. This CDR3 contains 15 residues.

This rearrangement joins TRBV12-3 or TRBV12-4 to TRBJ2-5; possibly TRBD2 for D (6 bases). CDR3 length: 14 amino acids. Trimming removed 5 bases from V and 2 bases from J, with 12 bases in between. CDR3 sequence: CASSRLGLQETQYF. The CDR3, as DNA: TGTGCCAGCAGTCGTTTGGGACTGCAAGAGACCCAGTACTTC.

This clonotype was counted at least ten times. V is TRBV20-1 and J is TRBJ1-2; possibly TRBD1 for D (5 bases). Trimming stripped 3 bases from V and 6 bases from J, with 20 bases between. Germline V gene sequence: CDR1 DFQATT, CDR2 SNEGSKA (reference sequence). The CDR3 loop spans 15 amino acids. The CDR3: CSASQVSGVRNGYTF. DNA of the CDR3: TGCAGTGCTAGTCAGGTCTCGGGGGTACGGAATGGCTACACCTTC.

CDR3 sequence: CASSLDSGGRVNEQFF. CDR3 nucleotides: TGCGCCAGCAGCTTGGATTCTGGCGGGAGGGTGAATGAGCAGTTCTTC. This rearrangement joins TRBV5-1 to TRBJ2-1; TRBD2 matches 9 bases. This CDR3 comprises 16 residues. V gave up 0 bases and J gave up 7 bases; unmatched junction bases: 8. Germline values: CDR1 SGHRS, CDR2 YFSETQ. Full variable domain (remainder filled in from reference TRBV5-1 and TRBJ2-1): KAGVTQTPRYLIKTRGQQVTLSCSPISGHRSVSWYQQTPGQGLQFLFEYFSETQRNKGNFPGRFSGRQFSNSRSEMNVSTLELGDSALYLCASSLDSGGRVNEQFFGPGTRLTVL.

This clonotype was seen only a few times. This chain uses TRBV4-1 with TRBJ1-6; 10 bases are a match to TRBD1. Germline trimming cut 4 bases from V and 7 bases from J; bases unmatched to any gene: 10. Per the germline V gene, CDR1 is MGHRA and CDR2 is YSYEKL. The CDR3 sequence is 17 residues long. CDR3 loop: CASSPLTTGQGNSPLHF. The CDR3 DNA reads TGCGCCAGCAGCCCCCTCACGACGGGACAGGGGAATTCACCCCTCCACTTT.